The 17 T cell receptor beta chains given below trace back to one sample, sequenced in a study of patients and donors after allogeneic stem cell transplantation. TCRdb reprocessed the RT-PCR reads with MiXCR, giving one entry per CDR3 protein. The sample holds about 960,000 distinct CDR3 sequences, around 17% seen once. The sample consisted of blood, either unsorted or a sorted T cell fraction (not recorded which). These receptors originate from a human donor who was either an allogeneic HSCT recipient or a stem cell or donor lymphocyte infusion donor (not recorded which). It is not recorded whose cells these are; they may come from a transplant donor.

V and J are TRBV6-1 and TRBJ1-2, with a tentative D call TRBD1 (6 bases). The CDR3 covers 14 residues. V was trimmed by 6 bases and J by 5 bases, leaving 16 bases between them. Germline CDR1 MNHNS, CDR2 SASEGT. CDR3 bases: TGTGCCAGCAGCCGCGGAGGGGGTTTATATGGCTACACCTTC. Residues: CASSRGGGLYGYTF.

The sample holds many counts of this clonotype. The gene calls are TRBV28 and TRBJ1-5, with D tentatively TRBD1 (5 bases). Germline V gene sequence: CDR1 MDHEN, CDR2 SYDVKM. The CDR3 sequence is 15 residues long. The V end was cut by 3 bases, the J end by 3 bases, with 12 bases between. The CDR3 sequence: CASSFIRQLNQPQHF. The CDR3 region has the DNA TGTGCCAGCAGTTTCATTCGACAGCTCAATCAGCCCCAGCATTTT.

The chain combines TRBV7-8 with TRBJ1-6, with TRBD1 as a possible D gene (5 bases). Per germline, CDR1 SGHVS and CDR2 FQNEAQ. The CDR3 contains 13 residues. V lost 5 bases, J lost 14 bases, and 16 bases lay in between. The CDR3 sequence: CASSRTLAGALHF. The CDR3 DNA reads TGTGCCAGCAGCCGAACGTTGGCGGGGGCCCTCCACTTT.

This clonotype has a count of ten or more. The chain employs TRBV7-8 and TRBJ2-5; D is unresolved. The CDR3 is 13 residues long. Trimming stripped 0 bases from V and 5 bases from J, with 7 bases between. Germline values: CDR1 SGHVS, CDR2 FQNEAQ. The CDR3 region is CASSLAPVETQYF. The CDR3 nucleotides are TGTGCCAGCAGCTTAGCCCCGGTGGAGACCCAGTACTTC.

The rearrangement joins TRBV11-2 to TRBJ2-1; D gene unclear. The ends were cut back, 8 bases at V and 6 bases at J, with 11 bases in the middle. Germline CDR1 SGHAT, CDR2 FQNNGV. The CDR3 totals 12 residues. The CDR3 reads CASWRDGNEQFF. CDR3 in DNA: TGTGCCAGCTGGAGAGACGGCAATGAGCAGTTCTTC.

In this sample, this clonotype turned up a few times. The gene calls are TRBV6-1 and TRBJ2-5; weak D call: TRBD2 (6 bases). Between the trimmed V and J ends, which lost 7 bases and 4 bases, there was a span of 22 bases. CDR3 size: 16 residues. Germline V lookup: CDR1 MNHNS, CDR2 SASEGT. CDR3 residues: CASTPRVVLGGETQYF. CDR3 nucleotide sequence: TGTGCCAGCACCCCTCGAGTCGTTCTCGGGGGAGAGACCCAGTACTTC.

The chain has TRBV7-3 and TRBJ1-1, with D possibly being TRBD1 (6 bases). Germline V gene data show CDR1 as SGHTA and CDR2 as FQGTGA. Trimming took 0 bases from V and 4 from J, leaving 9 bases between them. This CDR3 region has 14 residues. In nucleotides, the CDR3 is TGTGCCAGCAGCTTAACGGGGGCGAGCACTGAAGCTTTCTTT. Encoded protein: CASSLTGASTEAFF.

The V and J genes are TRBV5-1 and TRBJ1-2; the match to TRBD1 covers 11 bases. This CDR3 contains 14 residues. The germline CDR1 and CDR2 sequences are SGHRS and YFSETQ. Trimming cost V 4 bases and J 9 bases; bases outside gene matches: 8. The CDR3, as DNA: TGCGCCAGCAGCCTCGGACAGGGGGCTATTCGCTACACCTTC. Translated, it gives CASSLGQGAIRYTF.

This chain uses TRBV6-1 with TRBJ2-5; 8 bases map to TRBD2. The CDR3 totals 16 residues. V gave up 6 bases and J gave up 1 base; unmatched junction bases: 10. Germline V gene data show CDR1 as MNHNS and CDR2 as SASEGT. CDR3: CASRTGGPFGQETQYF. The CDR3 DNA is TGTGCCAGCAGGACGGGGGGGCCATTTGGCCAAGAGACCCAGTACTTC.

CDR3 nucleotide sequence: TGTGCCAGCAGTTCGGACAGGGGGTCCTATGGCTACACCTTC. Its protein product is CASSSDRGSYGYTF. The chain joins TRBV27 to TRBJ1-2, with TRBD1 matching over 10 bases. J lost 4 bases, V lost 4 bases, and 3 bases had no gene match. This CDR3 region has 14 residues. CDR1 and CDR2 (germline): MNHEY, SMNVEV (reference sequence).

In its sample, this clonotype was seen many times. The V and J genes are TRBV12-3 or TRBV12-4 and TRBJ1-1; perhaps TRBD1 as D (5 bases). Trimming pared 1 base from V and 11 bases from J, leaving 11 bases between. The CDR3 is made up of 12 amino acids. CDR3 amino acids: CASSLGPEGAFF. Written as DNA, the CDR3 is TGTGCCAGCAGTTTAGGCCCCGAGGGGGCTTTCTTT.

The chain combines TRBV19 with TRBJ1-1, with no clear D. Trimming stripped 6 bases from V and 1 base from J, with 15 bases between. In germline, CDR1 is LNHDA, CDR2 SQIVND (reference sequence). The CDR3 has 15 residues. The CDR3 coding sequence is TGTGCCAGTAGACCCGGGAGGGCGGCGAACACTGAAGCTTTCTTT. This gives the protein CASRPGRAANTEAFF.

This clonotype occurred many times. V usage is TRBV5-1 and J usage is TRBJ1-5; D gene ambiguous. CDR1 is SGHRS, CDR2 YFSETQ, per germline. V dropped 0 bases and J dropped 7 bases, with 14 bases sitting between them. The CDR3 is 15 residues long. The chain's CDR3 is CASSLAGGVGQPQHF. For the CDR3, the DNA is TGCGCCAGCAGCTTGGCCGGCGGGGTTGGGCAGCCCCAGCATTTT.

This chain joins TRBV10-3 and TRBJ2-1; either TRBD1 or TRBD2 may supply D (5 bases each). Germline loops: CDR1 ENHRY, CDR2 SYGVKD. The CDR3 has 12 amino acids. Trimming took off 7 bases at V and 8 bases at J, with 12 bases between the two ends. In DNA, the CDR3 is TGTGCCATCACTCAAAGAGGGGATGAGCAGTTCTTC. This sequence encodes CAITQRGDEQFF.

In this sample, this clonotype turned up a few times. For the CDR3, the DNA is TGTGCCAGCAGTTTAGGTAGCGAAAGATACAATGAGCAGTTCTTC. Translated: CASSLGSERYNEQFF. The chain uses TRBV27 and TRBJ2-1, with D perhaps TRBD2 (5 bases). Germline V gene data show CDR1 as MNHEY and CDR2 as SMNVEV (reference sequence). V was trimmed by 2 bases and J by 4 bases, leaving 12 bases between them. This CDR3 region has 15 residues.

This clonotype turned up a few times. V gene TRBV5-6 combines with J gene TRBJ1-2, with D tentatively TRBD1 (6 bases). CDR1 is SGHDT, CDR2 YYEEEE, per germline. The CDR3 consists of 14 residues. Between the trimmed V and J ends, which lost 4 bases and 6 bases, there was a span of 16 bases. The CDR3 spells CASSVTPRGHGYTF. CDR3 nucleotides: TGTGCCAGCAGCGTCACCCCCAGGGGACATGGCTACACCTTC.

The chain uses TRBV29-1 and TRBJ2-7; 13 bases are shared with TRBD2. In germline, CDR1 is SQVTM, CDR2 ANQGSEA. The CDR3 loop spans 16 amino acids. J gave up 5 bases and V 3 bases, and 10 bases lay outside the gene matches. In DNA, the CDR3 is TGCAGCGTTGATAGGGTAGGGACTAGCGGGATCCACGAGCAGTACTTC. Amino acids: CSVDRVGTSGIHEQYF.